The clone carrying this TCR beta chain has at least ten counts. Documented time point: longitudinal time-point 3. CDR1 is DFQATT, CDR2 SNEGSKA, per germline (reference sequence). The ends were cut back, 3 bases at V and 0 bases at J, with 15 bases in the middle. The CDR3 runs to 16 residues. This specimen belongs to a study of neurological immune-mediated disorders. TCRdb itself ran the 5' RACE reads through MiXCR, one entry per CDR3 protein. In the table there are roughly 42,000 distinct CDR3 sequences, approximately 13% of which are singletons. The clonotype originates from a man between 25 and 39 years old in good health. The sample was PBMCs. The chain couples TRBV20-1 to TRBJ1-5; a weak D match, TRBD1 (6 bases). CDR3 sequence reads: CSASKGGWVSNQPQHF. In DNA form, the CDR3 reads TGCAGTGCTAGTAAGGGGGGGTGGGTTAGCAATCAGCCCCAGCATTTT.